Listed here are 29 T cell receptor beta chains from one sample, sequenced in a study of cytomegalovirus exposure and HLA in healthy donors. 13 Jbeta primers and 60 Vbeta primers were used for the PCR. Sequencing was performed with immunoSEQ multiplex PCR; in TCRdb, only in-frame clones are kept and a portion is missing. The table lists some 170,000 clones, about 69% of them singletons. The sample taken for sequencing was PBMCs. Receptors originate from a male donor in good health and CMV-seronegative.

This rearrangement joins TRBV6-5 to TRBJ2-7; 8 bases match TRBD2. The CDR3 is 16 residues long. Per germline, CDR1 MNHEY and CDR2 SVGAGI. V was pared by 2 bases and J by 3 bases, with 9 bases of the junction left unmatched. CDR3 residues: CASSYVPRLAGYEQYF. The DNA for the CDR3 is TGTGCCAGCAGTTACGTGCCGAGGCTAGCGGGCTACGAGCAGTACTTC.

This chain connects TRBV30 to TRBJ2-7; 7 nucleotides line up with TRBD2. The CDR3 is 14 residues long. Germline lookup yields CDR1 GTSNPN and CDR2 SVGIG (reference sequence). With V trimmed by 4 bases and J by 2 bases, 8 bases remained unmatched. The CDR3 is CAWIPRAGAYEQYF. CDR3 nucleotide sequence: TGTGCCTGGATCCCTAGGGCGGGAGCCTACGAGCAGTACTTC.

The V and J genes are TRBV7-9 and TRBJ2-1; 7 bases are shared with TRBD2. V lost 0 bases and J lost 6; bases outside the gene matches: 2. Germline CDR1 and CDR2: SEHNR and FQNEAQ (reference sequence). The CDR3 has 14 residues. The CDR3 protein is CASSLAGTTNEQFF. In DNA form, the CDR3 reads TGTGCCAGCAGCTTAGCCGGGACTACCAATGAGCAGTTCTTC.

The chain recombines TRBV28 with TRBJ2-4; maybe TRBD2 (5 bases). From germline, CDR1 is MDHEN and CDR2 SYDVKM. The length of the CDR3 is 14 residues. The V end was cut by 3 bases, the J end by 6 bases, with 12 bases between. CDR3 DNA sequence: TGTGCCAGCAGTTTCCGGGGTTCGGGAAACATTCAGTACTTC. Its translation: CASSFRGSGNIQYF.

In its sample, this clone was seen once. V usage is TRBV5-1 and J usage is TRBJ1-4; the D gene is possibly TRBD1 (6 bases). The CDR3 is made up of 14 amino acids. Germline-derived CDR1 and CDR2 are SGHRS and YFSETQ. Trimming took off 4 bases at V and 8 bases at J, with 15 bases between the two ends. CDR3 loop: CASSPGGGYEKLFF. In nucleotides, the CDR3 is TGCGCCAGCAGCCCGGGGGGCGGTTACGAAAAACTGTTTTTT.

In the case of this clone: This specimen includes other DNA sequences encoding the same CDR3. In DNA, the CDR3 is TGTGCCAGCAGCCCCCGGGTGTATAGCAATCAGCCCCAGCATTTT. Translated: CASSPRVYSNQPQHF. This chain joins TRBV6-5 and TRBJ1-5; D is unclear. Trimming took 6 bases from V and 0 from J, leaving 12 bases between them. Germline CDR1 is MNHEY and CDR2 is SVGAGI. The CDR3 is made up of 15 amino acids.

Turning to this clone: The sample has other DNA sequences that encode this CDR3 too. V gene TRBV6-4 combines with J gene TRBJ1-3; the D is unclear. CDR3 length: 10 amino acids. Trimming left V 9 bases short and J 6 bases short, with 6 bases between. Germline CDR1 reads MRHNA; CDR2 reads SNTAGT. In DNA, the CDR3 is TGTGCCAGAACTTCAAACACCATATATTTT. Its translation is CARTSNTIYF.

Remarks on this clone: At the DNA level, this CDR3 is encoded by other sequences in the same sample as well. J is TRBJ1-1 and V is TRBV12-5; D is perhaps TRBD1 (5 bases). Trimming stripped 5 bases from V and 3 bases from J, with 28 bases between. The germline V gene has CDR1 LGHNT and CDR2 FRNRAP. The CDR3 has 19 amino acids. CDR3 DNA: TGTGCTAGTGGTCGATACCTCGGACAACAAAATCCCAGGGACACTGAAGCTTTCTTT. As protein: CASGRYLGQQNPRDTEAFF.

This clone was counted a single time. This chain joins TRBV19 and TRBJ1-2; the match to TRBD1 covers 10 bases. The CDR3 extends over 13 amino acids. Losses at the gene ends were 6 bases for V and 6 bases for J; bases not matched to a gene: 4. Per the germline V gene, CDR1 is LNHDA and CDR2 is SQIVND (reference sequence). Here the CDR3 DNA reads TGTGCCAGTAGGGGACAGGGGATGGATGGCTACACCTTC. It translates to CASRGQGMDGYTF. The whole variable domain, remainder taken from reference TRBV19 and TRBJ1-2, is DGGITQSPKYLFRKEGQNVTLSCEQNLNHDAMYWYRQDPGQGLRLIYYSQIVNDFQKGDIAEGYSVSREKKESFPLTVTSAQKNPTAFYLCASRGQGMDGYTFGSGTRLTVV.

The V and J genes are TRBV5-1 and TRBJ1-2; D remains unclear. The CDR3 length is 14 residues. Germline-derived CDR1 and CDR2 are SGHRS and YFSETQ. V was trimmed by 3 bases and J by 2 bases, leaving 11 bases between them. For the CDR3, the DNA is TGCGCCAGCAGCTACGAAGACTCCAACTATGGCTACACCTTC. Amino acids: CASSYEDSNYGYTF. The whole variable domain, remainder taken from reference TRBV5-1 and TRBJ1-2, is KAGVTQTPRYLIKTRGQQVTLSCSPISGHRSVSWYQQTPGQGLQFLFEYFSETQRNKGNFPGRFSGRQFSNSRSEMNVSTLELGDSALYLCASSYEDSNYGYTFGSGTRLTVV.

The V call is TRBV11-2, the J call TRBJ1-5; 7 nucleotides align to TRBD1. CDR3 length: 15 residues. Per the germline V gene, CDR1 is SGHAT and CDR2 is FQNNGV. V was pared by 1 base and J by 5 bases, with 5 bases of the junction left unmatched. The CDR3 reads CASSLGGGGHQPQHF. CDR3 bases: TGTGCCAGCAGCTTAGGTGGAGGGGGCCATCAGCCCCAGCATTTT.

Here the CDR3 DNA reads TGTGCCAGTAGTATAGTGGACAAGACCTACGAGCAGTACTTC. This codes for CASSIVDKTYEQYF. The chain combines TRBV19 with TRBJ2-7; maybe TRBD1 (5 bases). Germline V gives CDR1 LNHDA, CDR2 SQIVND (reference sequence). V lost 1 base, J lost 2 bases, and 9 bases lay in between. The CDR3 is made up of 14 amino acids.

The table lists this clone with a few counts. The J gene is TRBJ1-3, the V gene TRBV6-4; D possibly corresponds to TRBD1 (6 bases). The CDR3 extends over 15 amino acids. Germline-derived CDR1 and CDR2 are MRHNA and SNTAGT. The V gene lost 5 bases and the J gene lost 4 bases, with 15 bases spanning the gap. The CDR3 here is CASSCRQEKGNTIYF. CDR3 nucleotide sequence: TGTGCCAGCAGTTGTCGACAGGAGAAAGGAAACACCATATATTTT.

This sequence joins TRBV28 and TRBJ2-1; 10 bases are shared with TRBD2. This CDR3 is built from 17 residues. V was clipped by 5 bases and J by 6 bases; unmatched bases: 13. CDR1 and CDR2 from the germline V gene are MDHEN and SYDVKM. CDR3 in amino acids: CASSTTQTSGTRNEQFF. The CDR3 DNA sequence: TGTGCCAGCAGTACAACCCAAACTAGCGGGACTCGCAATGAGCAGTTCTTC.

In DNA form, the CDR3 reads TGTGCCTGGAGCCCAAGGGGGTTTTCCGGGGAGCTGTTTTTT. This translates into CAWSPRGFSGELFF. This chain connects TRBV30 to TRBJ2-2, with D perhaps TRBD1 (6 bases). V was trimmed by 3 bases and J by 6 bases, leaving 14 bases between them. CDR1 is GTSNPN, CDR2 SVGIG, per germline (reference sequence). CDR3 length: 14 amino acids.

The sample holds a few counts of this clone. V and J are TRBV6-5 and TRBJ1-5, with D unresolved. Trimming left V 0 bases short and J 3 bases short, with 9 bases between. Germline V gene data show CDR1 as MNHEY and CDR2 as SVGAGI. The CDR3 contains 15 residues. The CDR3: CASSYSGGSNQPQHF. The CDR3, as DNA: TGTGCCAGCAGTTACTCTGGCGGATCCAATCAGCCCCAGCATTTT.

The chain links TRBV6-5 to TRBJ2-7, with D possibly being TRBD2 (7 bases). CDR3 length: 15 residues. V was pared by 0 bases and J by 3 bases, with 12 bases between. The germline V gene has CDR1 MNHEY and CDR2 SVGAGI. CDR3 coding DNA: TGTGCCAGCAGTTACTCTGCGGGGGCACACTACGAGCAGTACTTC. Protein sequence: CASSYSAGAHYEQYF.

The CDR3 region is CASSPGGTALGNTIYF. The CDR3 nucleotides read TGTGCCAGCAGCCCGGGAGGGACAGCACTTGGAAACACCATATATTTT. V gene TRBV7-9 combines with J gene TRBJ1-3; 7 nucleotides agree with TRBD1. The CDR3 spans 16 residues. Germline values: CDR1 SEHNR, CDR2 FQNEAQ (reference sequence). The V and J ends lost 5 bases and 3 bases, in that order; junction bases with no gene match: 10.

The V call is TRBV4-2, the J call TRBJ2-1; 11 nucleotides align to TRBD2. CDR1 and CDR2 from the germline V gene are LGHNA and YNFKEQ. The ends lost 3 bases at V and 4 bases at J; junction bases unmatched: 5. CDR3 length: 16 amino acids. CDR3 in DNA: TGTGCCAGCAGCCAGAGACTAGCGGGGAAGTACAATGAGCAGTTCTTC. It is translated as CASSQRLAGKYNEQFF.

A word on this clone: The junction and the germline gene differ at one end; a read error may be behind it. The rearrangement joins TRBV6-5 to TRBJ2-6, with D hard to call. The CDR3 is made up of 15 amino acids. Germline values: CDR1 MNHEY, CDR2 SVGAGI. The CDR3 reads CASSDSSSGANVLTF. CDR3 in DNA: TGTGCCAGCAGTGACTCGAGCTCTGGGGCCAACGTCCTGACTTTC.

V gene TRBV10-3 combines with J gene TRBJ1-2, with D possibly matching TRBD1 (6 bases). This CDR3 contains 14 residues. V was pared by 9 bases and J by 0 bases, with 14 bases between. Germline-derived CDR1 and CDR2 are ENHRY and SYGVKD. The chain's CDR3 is CAISRQAANYGYTF. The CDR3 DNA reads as TGTGCCATATCAAGACAGGCGGCTAACTATGGCTACACCTTC.

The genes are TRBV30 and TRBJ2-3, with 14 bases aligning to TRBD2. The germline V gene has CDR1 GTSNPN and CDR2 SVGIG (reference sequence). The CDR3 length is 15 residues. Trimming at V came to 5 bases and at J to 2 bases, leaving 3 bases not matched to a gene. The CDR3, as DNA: TGTGCCTGGGGACTAGCGGGAGGCTTCACAGATACGCAGTATTTT. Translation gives CAWGLAGGFTDTQYF.

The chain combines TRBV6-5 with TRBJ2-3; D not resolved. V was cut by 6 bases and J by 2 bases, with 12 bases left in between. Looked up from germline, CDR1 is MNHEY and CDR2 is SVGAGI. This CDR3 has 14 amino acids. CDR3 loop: CASSLTGFTDTQYF. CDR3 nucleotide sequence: TGTGCCAGCAGCCTGACTGGCTTCACAGATACGCAGTATTTT.

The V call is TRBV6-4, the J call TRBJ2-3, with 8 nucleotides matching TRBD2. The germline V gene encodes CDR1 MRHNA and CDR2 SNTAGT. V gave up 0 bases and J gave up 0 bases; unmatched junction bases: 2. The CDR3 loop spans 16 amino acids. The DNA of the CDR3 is TGTGCCAGCAGTGACTCGGCGGGGGGAAGCACAGATACGCAGTATTTT. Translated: CASSDSAGGSTDTQYF.

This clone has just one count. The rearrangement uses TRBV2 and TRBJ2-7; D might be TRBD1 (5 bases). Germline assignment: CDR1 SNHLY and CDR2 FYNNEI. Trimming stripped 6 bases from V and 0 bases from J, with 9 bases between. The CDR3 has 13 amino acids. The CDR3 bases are TGTGCCAGCAGCCCGGACAACTCCTACGAGCAGTACTTC. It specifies CASSPDNSYEQYF.

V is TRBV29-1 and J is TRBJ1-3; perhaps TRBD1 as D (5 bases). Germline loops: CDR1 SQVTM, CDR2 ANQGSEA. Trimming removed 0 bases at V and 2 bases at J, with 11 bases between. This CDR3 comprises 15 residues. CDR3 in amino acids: CSVEEQDTPGNTIYF. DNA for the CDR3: TGCAGCGTTGAAGAACAGGATACTCCTGGAAACACCATATATTTT.

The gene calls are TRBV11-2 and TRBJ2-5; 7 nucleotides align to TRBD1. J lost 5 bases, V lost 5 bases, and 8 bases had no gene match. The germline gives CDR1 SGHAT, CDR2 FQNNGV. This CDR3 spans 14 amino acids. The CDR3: CASSPRQGAETQYF. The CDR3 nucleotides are TGTGCCAGCAGCCCCCGACAGGGAGCCGAGACCCAGTACTTC.

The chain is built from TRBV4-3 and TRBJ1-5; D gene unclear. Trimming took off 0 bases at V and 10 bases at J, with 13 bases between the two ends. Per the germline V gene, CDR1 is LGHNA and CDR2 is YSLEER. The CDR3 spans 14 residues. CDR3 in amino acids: CASSQDLRSGPQHF. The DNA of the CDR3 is TGCGCCAGCAGCCAAGATCTTAGGAGCGGCCCCCAGCATTTT.

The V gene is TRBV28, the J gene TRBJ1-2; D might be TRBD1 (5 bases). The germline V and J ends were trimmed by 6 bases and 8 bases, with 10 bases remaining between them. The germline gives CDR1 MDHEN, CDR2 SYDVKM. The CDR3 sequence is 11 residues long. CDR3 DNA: TGTGCCAGCAGCCGCAGGGCAGGCTACACCTTC. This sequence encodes CASSRRAGYTF.